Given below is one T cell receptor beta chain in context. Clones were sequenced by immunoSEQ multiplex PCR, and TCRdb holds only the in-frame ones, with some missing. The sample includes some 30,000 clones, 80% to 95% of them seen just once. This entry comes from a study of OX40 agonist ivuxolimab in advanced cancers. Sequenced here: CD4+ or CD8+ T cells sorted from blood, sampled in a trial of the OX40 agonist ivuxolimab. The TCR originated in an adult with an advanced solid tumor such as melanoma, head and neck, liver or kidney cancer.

The CDR3 is CASSLFEGGYEQYF. CDR3 nucleotides: TGTGCCAGCAGCTTATTCGAGGGAGGGTACGAGCAGTACTTC. V and J are TRBV7-6 and TRBJ2-7; 7 bases are shared with TRBD2. Germline loops: CDR1 SGHVS, CDR2 FNYEAQ. This CDR3 has 14 amino acids. The V segment lost 2 bases and the J segment 4 bases; nucleotides outside the gene matches: 5.